Presented here are 14 T cell receptor beta chains from one specimen sequenced in a study of CD8 T cells in ankylosing spondylitis. Each CDR3 protein gets one entry after TCRdb re-called the 5' RACE reads with MiXCR. The sample yields 200,000 to 250,000 distinct CDR3 sequences, roughly a tenth seen once. The sample taken for sequencing was blood, either unsorted or a sorted T cell fraction (not recorded which). The receptors originated from a male donor with ankylosing spondylitis or in good health (not recorded which).

This clonotype has a single count. The chain uses TRBV28 and TRBJ2-2, with TRBD1 identical over 7 bases. V lost 6 bases to trimming and J lost 6 bases; unmatched junction nucleotides: 7. CDR1 MDHEN and CDR2 SYDVKM come from the germline V gene. This CDR3 has 14 residues. The CDR3 here is CASRGQGVPGELFF. CDR3 in DNA: TGTGCCAGCAGGGGTCAGGGGGTGCCCGGGGAGCTGTTTTTT. Supplemented by reference TRBV28 and TRBJ2-2, the full variable domain reads DVKVTQSSRYLVKRTGEKVFLECVQDMDHENMFWYRQDPGLGLRLIYFSYDVKMKEKGDIPEGYSVSREKKERFSLILESASTNQTSMYLCASRGQGVPGELFFGEGSRLTVL.

The chain combines TRBV12-3 or TRBV12-4 with TRBJ1-6; no reliable D call. The CDR3 totals 14 residues. V shed 6 bases and J shed 9 bases, with 15 bases lying between them. The CDR3 loop is CASSPRLDGSPLHF. DNA for the CDR3: TGTGCCAGCAGCCCCCGGTTGGATGGTTCACCCCTCCACTTT.

This clonotype was counted at least ten times. V is TRBV7-2 and J is TRBJ2-1, with D unclear. V shed 2 bases and J shed 13 bases, with 12 bases lying between them. The V gene's germline CDR1 is SGHTA and CDR2 FQGNSA. This CDR3 has 12 residues. The CDR3 protein is CASSLTTNRQFF. The CDR3 coding sequence is TGTGCCAGCAGCTTAACTACCAATAGACAGTTCTTC.

This clonotype was seen at least ten times. J is TRBJ2-1 and V is TRBV20-1; TRBD2 matches at 11 bases. Looked up from germline, CDR1 is DFQATT and CDR2 is SNEGSKA (reference sequence). V shed 6 bases and J 6 bases; nucleotides not matched to a gene: 4. There are 13 residues in the CDR3. The CDR3 region has the DNA TGCAGTGCCATAGCGGGGGGGCCCAATGAGCAGTTCTTC. Translating it yields CSAIAGGPNEQFF.

This clonotype was seen many times. V usage is TRBV7-2 and J usage is TRBJ1-1; unclear D gene. The germline CDR1 and CDR2 sequences are SGHTA and FQGNSA. V lost 1 base, J lost 6 bases, and 15 bases lay in between. The CDR3 runs to 15 residues. The CDR3 DNA is TGTGCCAGCAGCTTAGTGTTCGGTGGGGTCGCTGAAGCTTTCTTT. It yields the protein CASSLVFGGVAEAFF.

V usage is TRBV20-1 and J usage is TRBJ2-1, with TRBD2 as a possible D gene (6 bases). The CDR3 is 16 residues long. V was clipped by 5 bases and J by 4 bases, with 21 bases between them. Germline V gives CDR1 DFQATT, CDR2 SNEGSKA (reference sequence). DNA of the CDR3: TGCAGTGCTGTCGGCGGGGAGCCACAGTCGTACAATGAGCAGTTCTTC. Its protein product is CSAVGGEPQSYNEQFF.

The chain carries TRBV28 and TRBJ2-7; D remains ambiguous. This CDR3 is 15 amino acids long. V lost 8 bases and J 2 bases, leaving 19 bases between the germline ends. Germline values: CDR1 MDHEN, CDR2 SYDVKM. The CDR3, as DNA: TGTGCCAGCGCTTTTAGTCGGTCAGGAGCCTACGAGCAGTACTTC. It yields the protein CASAFSRSGAYEQYF.

A note on this clonotype: One end of the junction varies from germline; a read error may be responsible. The chain has TRBV20-1 and TRBJ2-1, with D perhaps given as TRBD1 or TRBD2 (5 bases each). Germline V gene lookup returns CDR1 DFQATT and CDR2 SNEGSKA (reference sequence). CDR3 length: 17 residues. In DNA form, the CDR3 reads TGCAGTGCTAATTCTACCGGGACCCAGGTCCCCTACAATGAGCAGTCCTTC. This gives the protein CSANSTGTQVPYNEQSF.

This clonotype has ten or more counts. The rearrangement uses TRBV20-1 and TRBJ2-5, with 11 bases matching TRBD1. The CDR3 totals 15 residues. J gave up 5 bases and V 4 bases, and 9 bases lay outside the gene matches. CDR1 DFQATT and CDR2 SNEGSKA come from the germline V gene (reference sequence). The CDR3 sequence is CSAIPDRGRRETQYF. Written as DNA, the CDR3 is TGCAGTGCTATCCCGGACAGGGGGCGCCGTGAGACCCAGTACTTC.

This clonotype showed up many times. This chain uses TRBV5-1 with TRBJ1-1, with unresolved D. This CDR3 is built from 14 residues. Germline V gives CDR1 SGHRS, CDR2 YFSETQ. Trimming took 0 bases from V and 1 from J, leaving 7 bases between them. CDR3 region: CASSLGASNTEAFF. CDR3 DNA: TGCGCCAGCAGCTTGGGGGCCTCGAACACTGAAGCTTTCTTT. The variable domain in full, with the rest retrieved from reference TRBV5-1 and TRBJ1-1, is KAGVTQTPRYLIKTRGQQVTLSCSPISGHRSVSWYQQTPGQGLQFLFEYFSETQRNKGNFPGRFSGRQFSNSRSEMNVSTLELGDSALYLCASSLGASNTEAFFGQGTRLTVV.

The sample holds many counts of this clonotype. The chain couples TRBV6-1 to TRBJ2-3; a weak D match, TRBD1 (6 bases). V was clipped by 6 bases and J by 6 bases, with 16 bases between them. The CDR3 has 14 amino acids. Germline V CDR1 and CDR2: MNHNS, SASEGT. The CDR3 loop is CASRTIQGRDTQYF. The DNA for the CDR3 is TGTGCCAGCAGAACTATCCAGGGGCGCGATACGCAGTATTTT.

This clonotype was seen more than once but under ten times. V gene TRBV5-1 combines with J gene TRBJ2-2; D ambiguous. This CDR3 has 13 amino acids. Germline CDR1 and CDR2: SGHRS and YFSETQ. Between the trimmed V and J ends, which lost 4 bases and 2 bases, there was a span of 6 bases. The DNA for the CDR3 is TGCGCCAGCAGCCCCATTAACACCGGGGAGCTGTTTTTT. Translation gives CASSPINTGELFF.

In this sample, this clonotype turned up many times. This chain links TRBV20-1 with TRBJ1-2; 7 positions match TRBD1. V was clipped by 3 bases and J by 6 bases; unmatched bases: 10. Germline V gene sequence: CDR1 DFQATT, CDR2 SNEGSKA (reference sequence). CDR3 length equals 14 residues. Here the CDR3 reads CSASRGQWGDGYTF. The CDR3 coding sequence is TGCAGTGCTAGTAGGGGACAGTGGGGAGATGGCTACACCTTC.

The rearrangement uses TRBV12-3 or TRBV12-4 and TRBJ1-2, with 9 nucleotides matching TRBD1. V trimming: 5 bases; J trimming: 4 bases; junction bases outside the gene matches: 20. The CDR3 consists of 19 residues. CDR3 DNA: TGTGCCAGCAGTCCTAGCGCCATGGGACAGGGAGCAAGGAGCTATGGCTACACCTTC. Amino acid sequence: CASSPSAMGQGARSYGYTF.